The clone carrying this T cell receptor beta chain was counted between two and nine times. The source of the sample is a study of T-cell reconstitution after alpha-beta-depleted transplantation in children. Preparation of the TCRbeta library used unique molecular identifiers. One entry per CDR3 protein results from TCRdb running MiXCR on the PCR reads. The sample records around 300,000 distinct CDR3 sequences, around 25% being singletons. The TCR was taken from a male patient under 18 who had a stem cell transplant for acute lymphoblastic leukemia, so the T cells may come from the graft donor. The specimen was PBMCs, mostly from graft donor cells, collected 180 days after TCRalphabeta/CD19-depleted stem cell transplant.

Here the CDR3 DNA reads TGTGCCAGCAGCGAGAGGACTGATAGCACAGATACGCAGTATTTT. This gives the protein CASSERTDSTDTQYF. The chain employs TRBV6-1 and TRBJ2-3; the D gene is possibly TRBD2 (5 bases). The ends were cut back, 6 bases at V and 0 bases at J, with 13 bases in the middle. There are 15 residues in the CDR3. CDR1 MNHNS and CDR2 SASEGT come from the germline V gene.